This TCR beta chain was sequenced for a study of T cell repertoires in cytomegalovirus infection. At the level of the study: Indicated by public TCR beta signatures were CMV infection and matching HLA type. Study outcomes and limitations: The cumulative frequency of public TCR beta families identified carriers of CMV plus the relevant HLA.

Germline V CDR1 and CDR2: SGHVS, FQNEAQ. The V and J ends lost 1 base and 1 base respectively, with 11 bases between them. The CDR3 runs to 16 residues. TCRdb re-called the reads through MiXCR, storing one row per CDR3 protein. The profile shows under 150,000 distinct CDR3 sequences, 7% to 10% of them singletons. This clonotype was recorded at least ten times. Its antigen remains unidentified. The receptor was isolated from a human donor in good health (CMV status not recorded). Some clones in this sample may be carry-over from other donors' samples. V and J are TRBV7-8 and TRBJ1-5; D remains ambiguous. The sample consisted of PBMCs. The DNA of the CDR3 is TGTGCCAGCAGCTTAGATGGAGGAGCCAGCAATCAGCCCCAGCATTTT. This gives the protein CASSLDGGASNQPQHF. The full variable domain, completed using reference TRBV7-8 and TRBJ1-5, is GAGVSQSPRYKVAKRGQDVALRCDPISGHVSLFWYQQALGQGPEFLTYFQNEAQLDKSGLPSDRFFAERPEGSVSTLKIQRTQQEDSAVYLCASSLDGGASNQPQHFGDGTRLSIL.